This TCR beta chain was obtained from a study of cytomegalovirus exposure and HLA in healthy donors. Germline V lookup: CDR1 KGHSH, CDR2 LQKENI. The CDR3 loop spans 17 amino acids. V was pared by 6 bases and J by 0 bases, with 10 bases of the junction left unmatched. The PCR was carried out with 60 Vbeta primers and 13 Jbeta primers. Repertoires were generated with immunoSEQ multiplex PCR, while TCRdb's copy carries only in-frame clones and drops some. Of about 200,000 clones in the sample, roughly 80% were seen once. The chain joins TRBV18 to TRBJ2-4, with TRBD2 matching 8 bases. Sequencing was carried out using PBMCs. The origin of this receptor is a man aged 35-49 years in good health and CMV-seronegative. The CDR3 bases are TGTGCCAGCTCCCTTACCGGGGGGGAACTAGCCAAAAACATTCAGTACTTC. As protein: CASSLTGGELAKNIQYF.